The table lists the clone carrying this TCR beta chain with a count of one. Its antigen is still unknown. Original data processing: ImmunoSEQ sequences covered only the junction and lacked quality scores; filtering therefore differed. Profiled with immunoSEQ multiplex PCR; TCRdb holds only in-frame clones, not every one. For V, J and clone size, that table is used; D and trimming come from the DNA. Of about 1 million clones listed, about 76% are singletons. The sample belongs to a study of shared clonotypes between healthy human individuals. Germline CDR1 reads SGHAT; CDR2 reads FQDESV (reference sequence). The J segment lost 5 bases and the V segment lost 3 bases, leaving 7 bases of the junction unmatched. The CDR3 length is 15 residues. Study-level findings and limits: Four donors shared roughly 5% of their naive CD4 clonotypes.

The chain combines TRBV11-1 with TRBJ1-1; 9 nucleotides agree with TRBD1. Sequenced material: memory CD4+ T cells sorted from blood. As for subset: CD45RA-negative fraction. The origin of this receptor is a man in his late teens or twenties in good health. CDR3 in DNA: TGTGCCAGCAGCTTCCCTCGGACAGGGGTAACTGAAGCTTTCTTT. Translation: CASSFPRTGVTEAFF.